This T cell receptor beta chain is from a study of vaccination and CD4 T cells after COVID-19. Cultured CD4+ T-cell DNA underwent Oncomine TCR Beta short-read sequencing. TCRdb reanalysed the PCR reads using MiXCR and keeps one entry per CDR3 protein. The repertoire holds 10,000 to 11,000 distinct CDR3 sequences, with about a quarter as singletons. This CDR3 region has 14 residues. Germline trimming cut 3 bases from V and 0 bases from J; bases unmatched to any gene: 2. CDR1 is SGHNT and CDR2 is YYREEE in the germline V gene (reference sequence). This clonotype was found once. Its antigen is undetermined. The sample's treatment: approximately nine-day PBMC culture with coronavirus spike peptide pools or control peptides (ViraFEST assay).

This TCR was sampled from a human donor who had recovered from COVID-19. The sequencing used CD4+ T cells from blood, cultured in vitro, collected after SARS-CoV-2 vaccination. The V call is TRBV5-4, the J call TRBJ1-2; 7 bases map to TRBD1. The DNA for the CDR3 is TGTGCCAGCAGCTCCGGACAGGCTAACTATGGCTACACCTTC. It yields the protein CASSSGQANYGYTF.